The subject of this entry is one TCR beta chain. Its antigen remains unidentified. This specimen comes from a study of T cell responses to AZD1222 COVID-19 vaccine. At the level of the study: Pooling was applied to second doses at about 4 or about 12 weeks. General study points: Across the whole spike, CD4 TCRs peaked at regions 160-218 and 743-854. Donors were largely white British and mainly female; clonal diversity was possibly underestimated.

Germline values: CDR1 MDHEN, CDR2 SYDVKM. The CDR3 is made up of 13 amino acids. V dropped 10 bases and J dropped 0 bases, with 11 bases sitting between them. The repertoire was sequenced with immunoSEQ multiplex PCR; TCRdb's copy has only in-frame clones and lacks some. The table includes more than 150,000 clones, approximately 90% detected once. This sample comprised peripheral blood, obtained on day 0 of AZD1222 vaccination. This sequence was found in an adult in good health. The rearrangement links TRBV28 to TRBJ2-3, with D possibly TRBD2 on 6 matching bases. This CDR3 is CAILARSTDTQYF. CDR3 nucleotide sequence: TGTGCCATCCTAGCGAGGAGCACAGATACGCAGTATTTT. Using reference TRBV28 and TRBJ2-3 for the parts outside the CDR3, the full variable domain is DVKVTQSSRYLVKRTGEKVFLECVQDMDHENMFWYRQDPGLGLRLIYFSYDVKMKEKGDIPEGYSVSREKKERFSLILESASTNQTSMYLCAILARSTDTQYFGPGTRLTVL.